This T cell receptor (beta chain) was obtained from a study of technical replicates of blood from a handful of donors. The CDR3 consists of 14 residues. Trimming left V 4 bases short and J 0 bases short, with 10 bases between. Germline V gene lookup returns CDR1 MGHRA and CDR2 YSYEKL. Repertoires were generated with immunoSEQ multiplex PCR, while TCRdb's copy carries only in-frame clones and drops some. The table shows more than 95,000 clones, with 95% occurring only once. Sequencing used T cells isolated from PBMCs. The chain is built from TRBV4-1 and TRBJ2-7, with no clear D. This clonotype was sampled from a human donor in good health. In DNA form, the CDR3 reads TGCGCCAGCAGCCCTTCGGTCCCCTCCTACGAGCAGTACTTC. It encodes CASSPSVPSYEQYF.